These 14 T cell receptor beta chains originate from one sample sequenced in a study of Graves' ophthalmopathy and Graves' hyperthyroidism. Transcripts of RNA were the source for amplifying TCR beta CDR3 regions. Second-round multiplex PCR came after first-round RT-PCR with HTBI primers. MiXCR was run by TCRdb on the multiplex PCR reads, yielding one entry per CDR3 protein. The sample has about 340,000 distinct CDR3 sequences, 17% seen once. The sequencing sample was made of peripheral blood. The receptors were gathered from an adult man with Graves' ophthalmopathy.

This clonotype has a handful of counts. This sequence joins TRBV4-2 and TRBJ1-2, with D unclear. V shed 0 bases and J shed 9 bases, with 14 bases lying between them. This CDR3 is 14 amino acids long. CDR1 and CDR2 from the germline V gene are LGHNA and YNFKEQ. This CDR3 is CASSQDRQRRSYTF. DNA for the CDR3: TGTGCCAGCAGCCAAGATCGCCAGCGCCGGAGCTACACCTTC.

This clonotype was counted ten times or more. The J gene is TRBJ1-1, the V gene TRBV7-9; perhaps TRBD1 as D (5 bases). V was pared by 1 base and J by 4 bases, with 13 bases between. The CDR3 consists of 15 residues. Germline V gives CDR1 SEHNR, CDR2 FQNEAQ (reference sequence). The CDR3 here is CASSLVGRAVTEAFF. In DNA form, the CDR3 reads TGTGCCAGCAGCTTAGTGGGCAGGGCTGTCACTGAAGCTTTCTTT.

This clonotype showed up many times. The junction departs from germline at one end; a sequencing error may be responsible. The chain has TRBV12-3 or TRBV12-4 and TRBJ1-5; 7 bases line up with TRBD1. The CDR3 is 15 amino acids. CDR3 nucleotide sequence: TGTGCCAGCAGTGCCGCGGGACAGTACAATCGGCCCCAGCATTTT. Residues: CASSAAGQYNRPQHF.

J is TRBJ1-1 and V is TRBV10-3; D is undetermined. The CDR3 totals 13 residues. CDR1 is ENHRY, CDR2 SYGVKD, per germline. The V and J ends lost 3 bases and 4 bases respectively, with 9 bases between them. The DNA for the CDR3 is TGTGCCATCAGTGACATAGGGTTCACTGAAGCTTTCTTT. This codes for CAISDIGFTEAFF.

This clonotype has a count of ten or more. The chain has TRBV25-1 and TRBJ2-5, with D maybe TRBD2 (5 bases). The ends were cut back, 3 bases at V and 4 bases at J, with 12 bases in the middle. CDR3 length: 14 amino acids. Germline V CDR1 and CDR2: MGHDK, SYGVNS. The CDR3, as DNA: TGTGCCAGCAGTGAGGTAGCGATTTTAGAGACCCAGTACTTC. Its translation is CASSEVAILETQYF.

This clonotype appeared many times. V is TRBV25-1 and J is TRBJ2-6; weak D call: TRBD2 (5 bases). V was clipped by 1 base and J by 2 bases, with 9 bases between them. Germline V gene sequence: CDR1 MGHDK, CDR2 SYGVNS. This CDR3 region has 16 residues. The chain's CDR3 is CASSEFRGTGANVLTF. In DNA, the CDR3 is TGTGCCAGCAGTGAATTTCGAGGGACTGGGGCCAACGTCCTGACTTTC.

Ten or more counts support this clonotype. The rearrangement links TRBV12-3 or TRBV12-4 to TRBJ1-5, with D hard to call. The CDR3 sequence is 13 residues long. V was cut by 6 bases and J by 4 bases, with 10 bases left in between. The CDR3 is CASSLTQNQPQHF. The CDR3 DNA follows: TGTGCCAGCAGCTTAACCCAGAATCAGCCCCAGCATTTT.

This clonotype was picked up many times. J is TRBJ1-6 and V is TRBV27, with D unresolved. Trimming took off 0 bases at V and 8 bases at J, with 11 bases between the two ends. Germline CDR1 and CDR2: MNHEY and SMNVEV (reference sequence). This CDR3 spans 15 amino acids. The CDR3 sequence: CASSLSARSYSPLHF. DNA for the CDR3: TGTGCCAGCAGTTTATCAGCCAGGAGTTATTCACCCCTCCACTTT.

This clonotype was counted many times. The chain combines TRBV2 with TRBJ2-5; D remains ambiguous. This CDR3 comprises 13 residues. Germline assignment: CDR1 SNHLY and CDR2 FYNNEI. Trimming removed 7 bases from V and 0 bases from J, with 9 bases in between. This CDR3 is CASKQQNQETQYF. The CDR3, as DNA: TGTGCCAGCAAACAGCAGAACCAAGAGACCCAGTACTTC.

As to this clonotype: A junction end diverges from the germline sequence, so it may reflect a read error. This chain uses TRBV11-2 with TRBJ2-7; TRBD2 agrees at 10 bases. CDR1 and CDR2 (germline): SGHAT, FQNNGV. The CDR3 has 14 amino acids. The CDR3 DNA reads as TGTGCCAGCAGCTACCGGACTAGCGGACCTGAGGGAAACTTC. Amino acid sequence: CASSYRTSGPEGNF.

This clonotype was counted many times. The gene calls are TRBV12-3 or TRBV12-4 and TRBJ2-5; a weak D match, TRBD1 (5 bases). Trimming took 7 bases from V and 2 from J, leaving 14 bases between them. CDR3 size: 14 residues. The CDR3 protein is CASTSGAGQETQYF. In DNA form, the CDR3 reads TGTGCCAGCACCTCGGGTGCAGGGCAAGAGACCCAGTACTTC.

At least ten counts were recorded for this clonotype. The V and J genes are TRBV30 and TRBJ2-2; D is undetermined. From germline, CDR1 is GTSNPN and CDR2 SVGIG (reference sequence). V lost 8 bases and J 7 bases, leaving 11 bases between the germline ends. The CDR3 is 11 residues long. The CDR3 sequence: CARVWDGELFF. CDR3 nucleotides: TGTGCCCGGGTGTGGGACGGGGAGCTGTTTTTT. The full variable domain, with the rest looked up from reference TRBV30 and TRBJ2-2, is SQTIHQWPATLVQPVGSPLSLECTVEGTSNPNLYWYRQAAGRGLQLLFYSVGIGQISSEVPQNLSASRPQDRQFILSSKKLLLSDSGFYLCARVWDGELFFGEGSRLTVL.

This clonotype was detected only once. The DNA for the CDR3 is TGTGCCAGCAGTTACATCCCCCAATATTCCCACGAGCAGTACTTC. It encodes CASSYIPQYSHEQYF. The rearrangement links TRBV6-2 or TRBV6-3 to TRBJ2-7; D is unresolved. Per the germline V gene, CDR1 is MNHEY and CDR2 is SVGEGT. Trimming removed 2 bases at V and 5 bases at J, with 16 bases between. The CDR3 is made up of 15 amino acids.

The rearrangement uses TRBV7-2 and TRBJ2-7; no reliable D call. This CDR3 has 14 residues. The germline V gene has CDR1 SGHTA and CDR2 FQGNSA. Trimming removed 0 bases from V and 0 bases from J, with 6 bases in between. The CDR3 spells CASSLALSSYEQYF. CDR3 nucleotide sequence: TGTGCCAGCAGCTTAGCGCTGAGCTCCTACGAGCAGTACTTC.